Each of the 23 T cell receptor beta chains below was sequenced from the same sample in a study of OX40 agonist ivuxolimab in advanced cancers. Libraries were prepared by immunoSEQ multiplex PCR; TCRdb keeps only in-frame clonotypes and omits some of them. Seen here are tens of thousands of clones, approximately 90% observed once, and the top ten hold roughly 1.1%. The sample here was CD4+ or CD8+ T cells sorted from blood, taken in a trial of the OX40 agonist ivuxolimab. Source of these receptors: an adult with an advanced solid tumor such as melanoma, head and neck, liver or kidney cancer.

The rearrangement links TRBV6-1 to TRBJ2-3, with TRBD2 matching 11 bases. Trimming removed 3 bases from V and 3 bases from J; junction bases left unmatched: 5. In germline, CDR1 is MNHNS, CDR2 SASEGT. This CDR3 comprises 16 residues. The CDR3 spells CASSESSSGRTDTQYF. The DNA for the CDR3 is TGTGCCAGCAGTGAGTCTTCTAGCGGGAGGACAGATACGCAGTATTTT.

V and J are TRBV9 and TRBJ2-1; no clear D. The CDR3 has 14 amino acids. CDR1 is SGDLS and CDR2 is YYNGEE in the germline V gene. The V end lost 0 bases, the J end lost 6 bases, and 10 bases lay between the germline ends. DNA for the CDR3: TGTGCCAGCAGCGTAGCACAACTTCCCAATGAGCAGTTCTTC. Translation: CASSVAQLPNEQFF.

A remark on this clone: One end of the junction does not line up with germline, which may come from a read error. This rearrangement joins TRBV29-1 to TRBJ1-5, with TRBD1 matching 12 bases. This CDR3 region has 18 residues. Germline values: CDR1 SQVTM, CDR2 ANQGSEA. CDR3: CSGECRDRGPRGNQPQHF. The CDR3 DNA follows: TGCAGCGGTGAATGCCGGGACAGGGGGCCGAGGGGCAATCAGCCCCAGCATTTT.

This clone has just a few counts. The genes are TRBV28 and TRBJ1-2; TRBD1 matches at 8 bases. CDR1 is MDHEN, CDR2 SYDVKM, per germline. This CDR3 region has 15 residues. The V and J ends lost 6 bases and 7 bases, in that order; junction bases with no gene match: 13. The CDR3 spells CASSSGIGTGSGYTF. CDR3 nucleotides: TGTGCCAGCAGCTCCGGGATAGGGACAGGTAGTGGCTACACCTTC.

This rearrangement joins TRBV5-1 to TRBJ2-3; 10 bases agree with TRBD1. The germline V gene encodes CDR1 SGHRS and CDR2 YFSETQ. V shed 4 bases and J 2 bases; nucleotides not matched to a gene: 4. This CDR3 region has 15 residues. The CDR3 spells CASSLGTGVTDTQYF. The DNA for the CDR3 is TGCGCCAGCAGCCTAGGGACAGGGGTCACAGATACGCAGTATTTT.

CDR3 nucleotide sequence: TGCGCCAGCAGCCACATAGGGGGGTCTGGAAACACCATATATTTT. The encoded protein is CASSHIGGSGNTIYF. The V and J genes are TRBV4-1 and TRBJ1-3; possibly TRBD1 for D (6 bases). This CDR3 has 15 residues. V lost 3 bases, J lost 1 base, and 10 bases lay in between. The V gene's germline CDR1 is MGHRA and CDR2 YSYEKL.

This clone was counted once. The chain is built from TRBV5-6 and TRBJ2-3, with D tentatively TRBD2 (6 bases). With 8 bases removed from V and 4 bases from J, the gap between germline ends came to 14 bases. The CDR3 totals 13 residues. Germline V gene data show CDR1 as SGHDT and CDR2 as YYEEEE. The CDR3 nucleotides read TGTGCCAGTCGAACTAGCAGGTCAGATACGCAGTATTTT. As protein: CASRTSRSDTQYF.

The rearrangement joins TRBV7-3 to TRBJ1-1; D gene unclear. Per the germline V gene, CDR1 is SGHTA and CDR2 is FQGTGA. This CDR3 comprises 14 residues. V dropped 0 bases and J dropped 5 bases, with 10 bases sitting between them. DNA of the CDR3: TGTGCCAGCAGCTTAACGGGCATTCGGACTGAAGCTTTCTTT. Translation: CASSLTGIRTEAFF.

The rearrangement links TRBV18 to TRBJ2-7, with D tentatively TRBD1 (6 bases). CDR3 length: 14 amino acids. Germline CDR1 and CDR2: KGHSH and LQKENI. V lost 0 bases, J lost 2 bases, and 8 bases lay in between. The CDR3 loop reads CASSPPTGPYEQYF. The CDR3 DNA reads TGTGCCAGCTCACCACCGACAGGCCCCTACGAGCAGTACTTC.

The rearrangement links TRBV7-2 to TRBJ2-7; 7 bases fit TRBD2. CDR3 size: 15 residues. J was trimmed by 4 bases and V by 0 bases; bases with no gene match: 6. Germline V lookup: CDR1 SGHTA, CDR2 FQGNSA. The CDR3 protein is CASSLAWGSGYEQYF. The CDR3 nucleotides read TGTGCCAGCAGCTTAGCGTGGGGTAGCGGGTACGAGCAGTACTTC. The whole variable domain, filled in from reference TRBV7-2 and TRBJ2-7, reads GAGVSQSPSNKVTEKGKDVELRCDPISGHTALYWYRQSLGQGLEFLIYFQGNSAPDKSGLPSDRFSAERTGGSVSTLTIQRTQQEDSAVYLCASSLAWGSGYEQYFGPGTRLTVT.

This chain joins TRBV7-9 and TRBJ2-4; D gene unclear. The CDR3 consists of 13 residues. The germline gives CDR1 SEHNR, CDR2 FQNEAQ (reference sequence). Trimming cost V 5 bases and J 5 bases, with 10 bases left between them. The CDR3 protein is CASSAVSQNIQYF. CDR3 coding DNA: TGTGCCAGCAGCGCCGTATCCCAAAACATTCAGTACTTC.

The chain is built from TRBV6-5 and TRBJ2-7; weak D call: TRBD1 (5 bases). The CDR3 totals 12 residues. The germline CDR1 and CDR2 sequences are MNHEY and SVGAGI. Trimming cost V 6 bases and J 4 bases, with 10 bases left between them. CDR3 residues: CASSRTRYEQYF. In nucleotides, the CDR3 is TGTGCCAGCAGCCGGACACGGTACGAGCAGTACTTC.

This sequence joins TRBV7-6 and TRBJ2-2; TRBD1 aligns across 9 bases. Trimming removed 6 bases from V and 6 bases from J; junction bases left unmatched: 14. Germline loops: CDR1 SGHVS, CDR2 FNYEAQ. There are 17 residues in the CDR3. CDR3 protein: CASSSIPGQGVPGELFF. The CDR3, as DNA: TGTGCCAGCAGTTCAATCCCGGGACAGGGTGTACCCGGGGAGCTGTTTTTT.

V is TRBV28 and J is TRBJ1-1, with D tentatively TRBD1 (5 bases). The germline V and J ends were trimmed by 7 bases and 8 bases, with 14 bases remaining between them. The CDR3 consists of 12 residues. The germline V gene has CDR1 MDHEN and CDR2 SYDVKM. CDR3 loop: CASNQGVKEAFF. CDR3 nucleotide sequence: TGTGCCAGCAACCAAGGGGTCAAGGAAGCTTTCTTT.

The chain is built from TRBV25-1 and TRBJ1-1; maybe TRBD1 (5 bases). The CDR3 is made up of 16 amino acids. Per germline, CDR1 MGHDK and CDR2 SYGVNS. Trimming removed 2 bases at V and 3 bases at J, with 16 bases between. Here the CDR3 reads CASSEPGGGSHTEAFF. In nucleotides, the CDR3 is TGTGCCAGCAGTGAACCAGGCGGGGGGTCACACACTGAAGCTTTCTTT.

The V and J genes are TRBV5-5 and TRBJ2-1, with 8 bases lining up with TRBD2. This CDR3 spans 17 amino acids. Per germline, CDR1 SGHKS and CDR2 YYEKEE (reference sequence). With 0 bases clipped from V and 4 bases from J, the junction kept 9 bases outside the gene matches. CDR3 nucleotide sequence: TGTGCCAGCAGCTTGGTGGCATTAGCGGGGACGTACAATGAGCAGTTCTTC. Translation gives CASSLVALAGTYNEQFF. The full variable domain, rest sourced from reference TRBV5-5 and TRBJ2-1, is DAGVTQSPTHLIKTRGQQVTLRCSPISGHKSVSWYQQVLGQGPQFIFQYYEKEERGRGNFPDRFSARQFPNYSSELNVNALLLGDSALYLCASSLVALAGTYNEQFFGPGTRLTVL.

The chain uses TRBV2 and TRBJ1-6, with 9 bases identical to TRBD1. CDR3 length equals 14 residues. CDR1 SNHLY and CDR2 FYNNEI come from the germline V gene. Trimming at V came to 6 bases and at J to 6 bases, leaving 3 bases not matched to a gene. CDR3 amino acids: CASREGQGNSPLHF. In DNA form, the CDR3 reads TGTGCCAGCAGGGAGGGACAGGGTAATTCACCCCTCCACTTT.

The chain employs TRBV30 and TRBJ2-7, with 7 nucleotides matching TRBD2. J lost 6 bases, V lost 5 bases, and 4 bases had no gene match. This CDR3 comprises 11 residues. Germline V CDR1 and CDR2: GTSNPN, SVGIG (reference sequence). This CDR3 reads CAWATGGEQYF. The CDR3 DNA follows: TGTGCCTGGGCAACGGGGGGCGAGCAGTACTTC.

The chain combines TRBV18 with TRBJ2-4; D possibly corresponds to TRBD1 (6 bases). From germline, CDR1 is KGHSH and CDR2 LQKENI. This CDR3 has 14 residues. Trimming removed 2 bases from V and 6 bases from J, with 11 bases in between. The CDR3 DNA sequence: TGTGCCAGCTCACCAGGGGGCGCCGGAAACATTCAGTACTTC. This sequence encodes CASSPGGAGNIQYF.

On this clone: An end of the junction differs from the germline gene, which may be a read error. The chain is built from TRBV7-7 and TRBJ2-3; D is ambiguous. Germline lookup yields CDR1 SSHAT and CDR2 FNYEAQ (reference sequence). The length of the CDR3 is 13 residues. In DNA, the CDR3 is TGTGCTAGCAGCTTCGACTTCACAGATACGCAGTATTTT. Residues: CASSFDFTDTQYF.

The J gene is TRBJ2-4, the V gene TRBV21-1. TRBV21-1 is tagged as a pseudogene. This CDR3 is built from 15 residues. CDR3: CVKSDPFWGKNIQYF. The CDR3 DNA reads TGTGTCAAATCAGACCCGTTTTGGGGCAAAAACATTCAGTACTTC.

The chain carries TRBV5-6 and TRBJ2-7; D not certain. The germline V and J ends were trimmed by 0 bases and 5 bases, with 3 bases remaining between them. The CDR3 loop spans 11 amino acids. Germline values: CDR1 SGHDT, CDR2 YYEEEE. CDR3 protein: CASSLENEQYF. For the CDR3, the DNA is TGTGCCAGCAGCTTGGAAAACGAGCAGTACTTC.

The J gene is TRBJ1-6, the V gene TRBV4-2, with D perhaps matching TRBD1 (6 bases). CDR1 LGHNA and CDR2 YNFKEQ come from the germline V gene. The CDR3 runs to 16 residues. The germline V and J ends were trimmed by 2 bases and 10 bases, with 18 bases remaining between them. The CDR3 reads CASSQLAGTMGSPLHF. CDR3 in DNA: TGTGCCAGCAGCCAACTCGCCGGGACAATGGGGTCACCCCTCCACTTT.